A single sample is the source of the 15 T cell receptor beta chains below, sequenced in a study of identical twins. TCRdb recomputed calls from the 5' RACE reads with MiXCR, one row per CDR3 protein. The profile shows under 800,000 distinct CDR3 sequences, 20% to 25% of them singletons. In addition, the sample was reused for a study of T cells expressing NK-cell markers.

The sequencing sample was made of PBMCs. Receptors originate from a woman aged 18-29 years in good health.

The chain couples TRBV5-1 to TRBJ2-1; D possibly corresponds to TRBD1 (5 bases). This CDR3 is 16 amino acids long. CDR1 SGHRS and CDR2 YFSETQ come from the germline V gene. Trimming stripped 0 bases from V and 0 bases from J, with 10 bases between. CDR3 in amino acids: CASSLAGISSYNEQFF. CDR3 DNA sequence: TGCGCCAGCAGCTTGGCAGGGATTAGCTCCTACAATGAGCAGTTCTTC.

In its sample, this clonotype was seen a few times. This chain links TRBV29-1 with TRBJ1-1; maybe TRBD1 (5 bases). Germline assignment: CDR1 SQVTM and CDR2 ANQGSEA. The CDR3 runs to 12 residues. The V end was cut by 6 bases, the J end by 5 bases, with 13 bases between. CDR3 nucleotide sequence: TGCAGCGTCTTCACCCAGGGTACTGAAGCTTTCTTT. Translated, it gives CSVFTQGTEAFF. Supplemented by reference TRBV29-1 and TRBJ1-1, the full variable domain reads SAVISQKPSRDICQRGTSLTIQCQVDSQVTMMFWYRQQPGQSLTLIATANQGSEATYESGFVIDKFPISRPNLTFSTLTVSNMSPEDSSIYLCSVFTQGTEAFFGQGTRLTVV.

This clonotype was detected only a few times. The chain links TRBV20-1 to TRBJ2-1, with D maybe TRBD1 (6 bases). Germline-derived CDR1 and CDR2 are DFQATT and SNEGSKA (reference sequence). This CDR3 has 16 amino acids. V was pared by 6 bases and J by 8 bases, with 26 bases between. The CDR3 reads CSAEHPGTPVADEQFF. The CDR3 nucleotides are TGCAGTGCGGAGCACCCCGGGACACCGGTCGCCGATGAGCAGTTCTTC.

This clonotype was counted only a few times. This sequence joins TRBV15 and TRBJ1-5, with 9 bases identical to TRBD1. The CDR3 has 14 residues. Germline values: CDR1 LNHNV, CDR2 YYDKDF (reference sequence). V lost 6 bases and J lost 4; bases outside the gene matches: 4. DNA for the CDR3: TGTGCCACCAGACCGGACAGGGGAAATCAGCCCCAGCATTTT. Its translation is CATRPDRGNQPQHF.

The rearrangement links TRBV25-1 to TRBJ2-7, with D hard to call. There are 14 residues in the CDR3. Per germline, CDR1 MGHDK and CDR2 SYGVNS. V was cut by 1 base and J by 3 bases, with 10 bases left in between. The CDR3 here is CASSEFGNYYEQYF. CDR3 coding DNA: TGTGCCAGCAGTGAATTCGGAAATTACTACGAGCAGTACTTC.

This clonotype has at least ten counts. The chain employs TRBV15 and TRBJ2-1; 8 bases map to TRBD2. The CDR3 is 17 amino acids. CDR1 and CDR2 from the germline V gene are LNHNV and YYDKDF (reference sequence). Unmatched junction bases numbered 11, after V lost 0 bases and J lost 7 bases. The CDR3 loop is CATSRDWPSGSLNEQFF. The CDR3, as DNA: TGTGCCACCAGCAGAGATTGGCCTAGCGGGTCTTTAAATGAGCAGTTCTTC. The entire variable domain, with the rest obtained from reference TRBV15 and TRBJ2-1, is as follows: DAMVIQNPRYQVTQFGKPVTLSCSQTLNHNVMYWYQQKSSQAPKLLFHYYDKDFNNEADTPDNFQSRRPNTSFCFLDIRSPGLGDTAMYLCATSRDWPSGSLNEQFFGPGTRLTVL.

This clonotype appeared a few times. This chain uses TRBV7-9 with TRBJ2-1, with D tentatively TRBD2 (6 bases). The V end lost 5 bases, the J end lost 1 base, and 15 bases lay between the germline ends. This CDR3 has 16 residues. The germline CDR1 and CDR2 sequences are SEHNR and FQNEAQ (reference sequence). The DNA of the CDR3 is TGTGCCAGCAGCCCCCGGGACTCTTTTTCCTACAATGAGCAGTTCTTC. It yields the protein CASSPRDSFSYNEQFF.

The V and J genes are TRBV20-1 and TRBJ2-6, with a possible D match to TRBD1 (5 bases). The V gene's germline CDR1 is DFQATT and CDR2 SNEGSKA (reference sequence). The CDR3 runs to 17 residues. V gave up 1 base and J gave up 0 bases, with 13 bases separating them. CDR3 amino acids: CSARARVGSSGANVLTF. CDR3 nucleotide sequence: TGCAGTGCTAGAGCCAGGGTGGGGTCCTCTGGGGCCAACGTCCTGACTTTC.

The chain recombines TRBV11-3 with TRBJ2-2; tentative D call: TRBD1 (6 bases). Germline CDR1 and CDR2: SGHNT and YENEEA. The CDR3 sequence is 13 residues long. V was clipped by 5 bases and J by 7 bases, with 11 bases between them. The CDR3 sequence is CASSKGGYGELFF. The CDR3 region has the DNA TGTGCCAGCAGCAAAGGGGGTTACGGGGAGCTGTTTTTT. Supplemented by reference TRBV11-3 and TRBJ2-2, the full variable domain reads EAGVVQSPRYKIIEKKQPVAFWCNPISGHNTLYWYLQNLGQGPELLIRYENEEAVDDSQLPKDRFSAERLKGVDSTLKIQPAELGDSAVYLCASSKGGYGELFFGEGSRLTVL.

The chain couples TRBV3-1 to TRBJ2-2, with D unclear. This CDR3 has 14 amino acids. Germline assignment: CDR1 LGHDT and CDR2 YNNKEL (reference sequence). Trimming took 1 base from V and 3 from J, leaving 6 bases between them. CDR3 loop: CASSQARYTGELFF. The CDR3 nucleotides read TGTGCCAGCAGCCAAGCCAGATACACCGGGGAGCTGTTTTTT.

This clonotype was counted ten times or more. The chain has TRBV6-5 and TRBJ1-2; tentative D call: TRBD1 (6 bases). Germline CDR1 is MNHEY and CDR2 is SVGAGI. V dropped 0 bases and J dropped 4 bases, with 12 bases sitting between them. CDR3 length equals 15 residues. The CDR3, as DNA: TGTGCCAGCAGTTACTCGGGCAGGGGCGTCTATGGCTACACCTTC. This translates into CASSYSGRGVYGYTF.

This clonotype was seen ten or more times. The chain carries TRBV18 and TRBJ2-1, with TRBD2 identical over 10 bases. Losses at the gene ends were 6 bases for V and 5 bases for J; bases not matched to a gene: 7. Germline V lookup: CDR1 KGHSH, CDR2 LQKENI. This CDR3 is built from 15 residues. This CDR3 is CASSPLAGVDNEQFF. The CDR3 DNA reads TGTGCCAGCTCGCCTCTAGCGGGGGTCGACAATGAGCAGTTCTTC.

In this sample, this clonotype turned up a few times. The CDR3 DNA sequence: TGTGCCAGCAGTTATCCAGGGGGCCCGTCTCTTGGTGGGGCCAACGTCCTGACTTTC. As protein: CASSYPGGPSLGGANVLTF. The chain recombines TRBV6-6 with TRBJ2-6, with TRBD1 matching 8 bases. V lost 3 bases and J lost 3; bases outside the gene matches: 13. CDR1 is MNHNY and CDR2 is SVGAGI in the germline V gene (reference sequence). CDR3 length: 19 amino acids.

The gene calls are TRBV12-3 or TRBV12-4 and TRBJ2-7; TRBD1 is a possible D gene (6 bases). Trimming stripped 5 bases from V and 2 bases from J, with 16 bases between. This CDR3 comprises 15 residues. The CDR3 bases are TGTGCCAGCAGTCGCACAGGGACCCAACCCTACGAGCAGTACTTC. Translation gives CASSRTGTQPYEQYF.

The chain is built from TRBV2 and TRBJ2-3; 11 nucleotides align to TRBD2. The junction had 6 bases not matched to a gene; V was cut back by 6 bases and J by 1 base. The CDR3 sequence is 16 residues long. In germline, CDR1 is SNHLY, CDR2 FYNNEI. CDR3 in amino acids: CASRLTSGGRTDTQYF. As DNA, the CDR3 is TGTGCCAGCAGACTCACTAGCGGGGGACGCACAGATACGCAGTATTTT.